The 9 T cell receptor beta chains listed next were all sequenced from one sample in a study of shared clonotypes between healthy human individuals. The repertoire was sequenced with immunoSEQ multiplex PCR; TCRdb's copy has only in-frame clones and lacks some. There are over a million clones in the sample; approximately 72% occur only once, and 1.4% to 1.5% lies in the top ten. The sample taken for sequencing was memory CD4+ T cells sorted from blood. Subset of the sample: CD45RA-negative fraction. These receptor sequences come from a man between 18 and 29 years old in good health.

This chain joins TRBV7-8 and TRBJ1-4; D ambiguous. V lost 5 bases and J lost 0, with 13 bases in between. Germline lookup yields CDR1 SGHVS and CDR2 FQNEAQ. The CDR3 has 16 amino acids. This CDR3 is CASSLRLASTNEKLFF. In nucleotides, the CDR3 is TGTGCCAGCAGCCTGAGGCTGGCGTCAACTAATGAAAAACTGTTTTTT.

The chain has TRBV11-2 and TRBJ2-1; D unclear. V was clipped by 3 bases and J by 4 bases, with 22 bases between them. The CDR3 contains 18 residues. The germline V gene has CDR1 SGHAT and CDR2 FQNNGV. The CDR3 protein is CASSFVDLTRSFYNEQFF. CDR3 coding DNA: TGTGCCAGCAGCTTCGTCGACCTGACAAGATCATTTTACAATGAGCAGTTCTTC.

Regarding this clone: Other DNA sequences of this sample code for an identical CDR3. This chain links TRBV5-1 with TRBJ1-6; 7 nucleotides align to TRBD1. J was trimmed by 4 bases and V by 4 bases; bases with no gene match: 5. The CDR3 has 15 amino acids. Germline CDR1 reads SGHRS; CDR2 reads YFSETQ. The CDR3 nucleotides are TGCGCCAGCAGCGGGGGGACAGATTATAATTCACCCCTCCACTTT. Amino acids: CASSGGTDYNSPLHF.

The rearrangement joins TRBV5-1 to TRBJ2-5; a weak D match, TRBD2 (8 bases). Per germline, CDR1 SGHRS and CDR2 YFSETQ. CDR3 length: 17 amino acids. V was clipped by 3 bases and J by 5 bases, with 23 bases between them. This CDR3 is CASSSGGTAQEWETQYF. The CDR3 DNA is TGCGCCAGCAGCTCGGGGGGGACAGCCCAGGAATGGGAGACCCAGTACTTC.

V usage is TRBV9 and J usage is TRBJ2-2, with 8 positions matching TRBD2. The CDR3 is 16 amino acids. With 0 bases clipped from V and 2 bases from J, the junction kept 3 bases outside the gene matches. CDR1 and CDR2 (germline): SGDLS, YYNGEE. Here the CDR3 reads CASSVATSGNTGELFF. In DNA, the CDR3 is TGTGCCAGCAGCGTAGCAACTAGCGGTAACACCGGGGAGCTGTTTTTT.

V gene TRBV2 combines with J gene TRBJ2-2; maybe TRBD2 (6 bases). The CDR3 covers 14 residues. CDR1 is SNHLY and CDR2 is FYNNEI in the germline V gene. Deletions cut 7 bases from V and 8 bases from J, with 17 bases between. The CDR3 sequence is CASTPGLWIGELFF. The CDR3 nucleotides read TGTGCCAGCACTCCGGGACTTTGGATAGGGGAGCTGTTTTTT.

This clone occurred once. V gene TRBV4-1 combines with J gene TRBJ2-5, with 8 bases fitting TRBD1. CDR1 is MGHRA, CDR2 YSYEKL, per germline. The CDR3 length is 15 residues. The junction had 6 bases not matched to a gene; V was cut back by 2 bases and J by 4 bases. The CDR3 region has the DNA TGCGCCAGCAGCCAACCGGACAGGGATCGAGAGACCCAGTACTTC. As protein: CASSQPDRDRETQYF.

In nucleotides, the CDR3 is TGTGCCAGCAGCTTGGACGCCTTGGCGCCCCAGCATTTT. This sequence encodes CASSLDALAPQHF. V is TRBV5-5 and J is TRBJ1-5; D is undetermined. Germline CDR1 and CDR2: SGHKS and YYEKEE (reference sequence). V was pared by 0 bases and J by 9 bases, with 10 bases between. This CDR3 is 13 amino acids long.

This clone was detected only a few times. Other DNA sequences from this sample encode an identical CDR3 as well. The rearrangement uses TRBV18 and TRBJ1-2, with 7 bases lining up with TRBD1. With 2 bases clipped from V and 0 bases from J, the junction kept 3 bases outside the gene matches. The CDR3 has 15 residues. CDR1 and CDR2 from the germline V gene are KGHSH and LQKENI. The CDR3 here is CASSPGDRTNYGYTF. CDR3 sequence (DNA): TGTGCCAGCTCACCAGGGGACAGAACTAACTATGGCTACACCTTC.